The sequence of this T cell receptor beta chain was determined in a study of CD8 T cells in ankylosing spondylitis. Study-wide results and caveats: With a CD8+ phenotype, disease-linked clones were relatively rare in peripheral blood. Earlier reports found some motif variants in synovial fluid and blood in reactive arthritis. The study identified a TCR beta motif of 7 or 8 highly homologous variants that appeared characteristic of ankylosing spondylitis blood.

The CDR3 extends over 15 amino acids. Germline-derived CDR1 and CDR2 are ENHRY and SYGVKD. The V gene lost 10 bases and the J gene lost 4 bases, with 22 bases spanning the gap. Each TCR beta library was made by quantitative 5'-RACE that incorporated molecular barcodes. MiXCR, applied by TCRdb to the 5' RACE reads, yields one record per CDR3 protein. The sample includes under 450,000 distinct CDR3 sequences, approximately 22% of them seen just once. This clonotype occurred a few times. The antigen is unknown. The sequence was obtained from a male donor with ankylosing spondylitis or in good health (not recorded which). J is TRBJ1-2 and V is TRBV10-3; D might be TRBD1 (5 bases). Input material: blood, either unsorted or a sorted T cell fraction (not recorded which). CDR3: CATARQGSIRYGYTF. The CDR3 DNA sequence: TGTGCCACCGCCCGCCAGGGATCAATTCGCTATGGCTACACCTTC.